A single T cell receptor beta chain is shown here with its context. The antigen is unknown. Each sample yielded at least 7 million isolated PBMCs. The germline gives CDR1 PRHDT, CDR2 FYEKMQ (reference sequence). Trimming removed 5 bases from V and 4 bases from J, with 14 bases in between. The CDR3 consists of 14 residues. This record comes from a study of blood T cells in healthy people across ages. Findings of the study overall: There were more naive CD4+ cells and higher diversity in long-lived donors than in aged donors. Getting older went along with TCR beta diversity per million T cells dropping roughly linearly.

A J-beta primer mix and a sample-barcoded 5' primer were used in a second PCR of about 7 to 12 cycles. Through a template-switch adaptor with 12 random nucleotides, each cDNA molecule received a tag. TCRdb recomputed calls from the 5' RACE reads with MiXCR, one row per CDR3 protein. The sample lists approximately 800,000 distinct CDR3 sequences, roughly 64% occurring once. What was sequenced was blood. The clonotype comes from a man younger than 40 in good health. The rearrangement joins TRBV13 to TRBJ2-5; D is possibly TRBD1 or TRBD2 (5 bases each). CDR3 residues: CASSPSGARETQYF. The CDR3 DNA reads as TGTGCCAGCAGCCCATCCGGGGCCCGAGAGACCCAGTACTTC.